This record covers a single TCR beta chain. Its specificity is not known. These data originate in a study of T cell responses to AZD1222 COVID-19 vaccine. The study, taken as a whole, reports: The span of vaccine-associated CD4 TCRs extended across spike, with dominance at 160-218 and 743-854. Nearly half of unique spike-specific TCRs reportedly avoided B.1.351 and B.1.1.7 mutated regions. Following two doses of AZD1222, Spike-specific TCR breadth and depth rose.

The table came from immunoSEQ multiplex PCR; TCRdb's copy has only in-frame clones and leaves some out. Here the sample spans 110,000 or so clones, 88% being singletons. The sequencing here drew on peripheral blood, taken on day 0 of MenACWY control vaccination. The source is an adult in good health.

CDR3 residues: CASSLGGRLDPYEQYF. The CDR3 bases are TGTGCCAGCAGCTTAGGAGGGAGACTAGACCCCTACGAGCAGTACTTC. The J gene is TRBJ2-7, the V gene TRBV7-2; possible D gene TRBD2, 6 bases. From germline, CDR1 is SGHTA and CDR2 FQGNSA. Trimming took 1 base from V and 2 from J, leaving 15 bases between them. The CDR3 sequence is 16 residues long.